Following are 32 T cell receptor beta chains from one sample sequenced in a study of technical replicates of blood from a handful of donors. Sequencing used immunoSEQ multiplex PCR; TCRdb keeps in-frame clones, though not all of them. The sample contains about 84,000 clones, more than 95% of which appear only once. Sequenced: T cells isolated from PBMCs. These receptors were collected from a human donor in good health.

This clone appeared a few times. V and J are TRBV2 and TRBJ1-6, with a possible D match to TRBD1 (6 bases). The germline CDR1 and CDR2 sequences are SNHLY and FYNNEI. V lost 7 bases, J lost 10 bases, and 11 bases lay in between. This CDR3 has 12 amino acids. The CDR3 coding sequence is TGTGCCAGCATCCTACAGGGCTCACCCCTCCACTTT. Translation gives CASILQGSPLHF.

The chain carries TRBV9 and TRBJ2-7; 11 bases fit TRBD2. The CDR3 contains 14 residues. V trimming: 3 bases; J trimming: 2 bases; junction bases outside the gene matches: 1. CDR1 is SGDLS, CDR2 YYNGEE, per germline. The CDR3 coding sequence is TGTGCCAGCAGCGGACTAGCGGGGACCTACGAGCAGTACTTC. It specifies CASSGLAGTYEQYF.

Here the CDR3 reads CASSKLAGGPDTQYF. DNA of the CDR3: TGTGCCAGCAGCAAACTAGCGGGGGGGCCAGATACGCAGTATTTT. The chain joins TRBV2 to TRBJ2-3, with TRBD2 matching 13 bases. Trimming cost V 6 bases and J 4 bases; bases outside gene matches: 4. Per the germline V gene, CDR1 is SNHLY and CDR2 is FYNNEI. The CDR3 covers 15 residues.

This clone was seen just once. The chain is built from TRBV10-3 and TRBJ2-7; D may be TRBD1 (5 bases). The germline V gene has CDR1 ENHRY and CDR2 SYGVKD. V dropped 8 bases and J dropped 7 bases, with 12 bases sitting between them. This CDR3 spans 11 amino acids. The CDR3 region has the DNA TGTGCCATCGAACAGGCTGGTGAGCAGTACTTC. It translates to CAIEQAGEQYF.

Here the CDR3 DNA reads TGTGCCAGCAGCCGAAACACAGGGGCGATAAGCAATCAGCCCCAGCATTTT. Translating it yields CASSRNTGAISNQPQHF. The chain combines TRBV7-9 with TRBJ1-5; 7 nucleotides match TRBD1. The germline V gene encodes CDR1 SEHNR and CDR2 FQNEAQ (reference sequence). The J segment lost 1 base and the V segment lost 5 bases, leaving 11 bases of the junction unmatched. The CDR3 contains 17 residues.

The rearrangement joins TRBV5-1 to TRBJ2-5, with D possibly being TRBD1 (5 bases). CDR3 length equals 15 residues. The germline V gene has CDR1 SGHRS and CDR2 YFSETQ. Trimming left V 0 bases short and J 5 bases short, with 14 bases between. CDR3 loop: CASSLVAGMGETQYF. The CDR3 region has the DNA TGCGCCAGCAGCTTGGTGGCAGGGATGGGCGAGACCCAGTACTTC. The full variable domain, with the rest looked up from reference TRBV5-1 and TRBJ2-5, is KAGVTQTPRYLIKTRGQQVTLSCSPISGHRSVSWYQQTPGQGLQFLFEYFSETQRNKGNFPGRFSGRQFSNSRSEMNVSTLELGDSALYLCASSLVAGMGETQYFGPGTRLLVL.

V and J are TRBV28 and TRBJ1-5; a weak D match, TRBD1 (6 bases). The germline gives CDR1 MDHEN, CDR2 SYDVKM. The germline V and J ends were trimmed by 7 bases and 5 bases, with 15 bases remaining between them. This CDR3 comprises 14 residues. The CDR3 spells CASTIGQLDQPQHF. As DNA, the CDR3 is TGTGCCAGCACCATAGGACAGCTTGATCAGCCCCAGCATTTT.

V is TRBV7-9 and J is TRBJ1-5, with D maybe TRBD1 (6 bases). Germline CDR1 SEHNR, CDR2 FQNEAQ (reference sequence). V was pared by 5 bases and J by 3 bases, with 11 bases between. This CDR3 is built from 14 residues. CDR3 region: CASSETGSNQPQHF. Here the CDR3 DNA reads TGTGCCAGCAGCGAGACAGGCTCCAATCAGCCCCAGCATTTT.

The CDR3 DNA sequence: TGTGCCAGCAGCGGGCAGGGCGGCACCGGGGAGCTGTTTTTT. Translation: CASSGQGGTGELFF. The chain recombines TRBV9 with TRBJ2-2, with a possible D match to TRBD1 (5 bases). This CDR3 region has 14 residues. Germline V gene lookup returns CDR1 SGDLS and CDR2 YYNGEE. V gave up 3 bases and J gave up 4 bases, with 10 bases separating them. Variable domain in full (rest from reference TRBV9 and TRBJ2-2): DSGVTQTPKHLITATGQRVTLRCSPRSGDLSVYWYQQSLDQGLQFLIQYYNGEERAKGNILERFSAQQFPDLHSELNLSSLELGDSALYFCASSGQGGTGELFFGEGSRLTVL.

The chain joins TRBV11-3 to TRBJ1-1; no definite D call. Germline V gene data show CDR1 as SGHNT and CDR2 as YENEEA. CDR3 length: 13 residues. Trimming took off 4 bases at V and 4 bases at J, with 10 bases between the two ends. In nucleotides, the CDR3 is TGTGCCAGCAGCTCGCGGGAGGCCACTGAAGCTTTCTTT. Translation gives CASSSREATEAFF.

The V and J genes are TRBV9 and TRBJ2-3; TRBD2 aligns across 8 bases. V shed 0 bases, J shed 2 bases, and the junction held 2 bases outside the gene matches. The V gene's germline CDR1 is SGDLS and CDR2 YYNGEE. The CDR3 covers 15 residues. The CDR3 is CASSVAGGVTDTQYF. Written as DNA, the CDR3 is TGTGCCAGCAGCGTAGCCGGGGGGGTCACAGATACGCAGTATTTT.

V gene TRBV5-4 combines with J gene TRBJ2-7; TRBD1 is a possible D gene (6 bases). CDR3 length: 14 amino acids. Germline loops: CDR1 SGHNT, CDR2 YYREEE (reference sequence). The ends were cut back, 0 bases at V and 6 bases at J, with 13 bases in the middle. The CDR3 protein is CASSLAGGASEQYF. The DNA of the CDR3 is TGTGCCAGCAGCTTGGCTGGGGGCGCGAGCGAGCAGTACTTC.

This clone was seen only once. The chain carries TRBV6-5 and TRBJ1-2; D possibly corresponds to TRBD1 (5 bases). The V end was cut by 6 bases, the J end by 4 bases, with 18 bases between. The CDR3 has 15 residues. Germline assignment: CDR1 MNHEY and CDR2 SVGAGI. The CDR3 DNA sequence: TGTGCCAGCAGCCCTGGTACAGGTCTCACCTATGGCTACACCTTC. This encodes CASSPGTGLTYGYTF.

This chain's CDR3 is CASIERANYGYTF. CDR3 coding DNA: TGTGCCAGCATAGAGAGGGCTAACTATGGCTACACCTTC. V is TRBV2 and J is TRBJ1-2; D call uncertain. The germline CDR1 and CDR2 sequences are SNHLY and FYNNEI. The CDR3 consists of 13 residues. Between the trimmed V and J ends, which lost 7 bases and 0 bases, there was a span of 9 bases.

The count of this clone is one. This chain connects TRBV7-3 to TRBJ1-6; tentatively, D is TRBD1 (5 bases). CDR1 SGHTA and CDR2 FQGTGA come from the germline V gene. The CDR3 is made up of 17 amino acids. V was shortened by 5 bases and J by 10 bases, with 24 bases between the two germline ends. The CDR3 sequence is CASSPPGGASGESPLHF. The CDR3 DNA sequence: TGTGCCAGCAGCCCCCCGGGAGGGGCAAGTGGGGAATCACCCCTCCACTTT.

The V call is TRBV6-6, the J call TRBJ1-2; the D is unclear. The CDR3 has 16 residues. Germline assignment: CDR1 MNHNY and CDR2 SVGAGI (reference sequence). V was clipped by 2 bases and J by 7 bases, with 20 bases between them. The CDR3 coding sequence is TGTGCCAGCAGTTACCCGTTACCCGCTAAGTACGGTGGCTACACCTTC. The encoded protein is CASSYPLPAKYGGYTF.

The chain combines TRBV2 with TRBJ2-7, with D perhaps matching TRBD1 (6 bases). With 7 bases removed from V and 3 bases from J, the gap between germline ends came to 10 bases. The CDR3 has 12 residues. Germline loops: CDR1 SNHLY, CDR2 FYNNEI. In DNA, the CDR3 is TGTGCCAGCAACAGGGACGGCTACGAGCAGTACTTC. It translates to CASNRDGYEQYF.

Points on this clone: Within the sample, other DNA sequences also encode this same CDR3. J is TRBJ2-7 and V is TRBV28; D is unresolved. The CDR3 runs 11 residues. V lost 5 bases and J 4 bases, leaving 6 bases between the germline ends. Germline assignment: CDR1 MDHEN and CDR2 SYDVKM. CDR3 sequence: CASSGTYEQYF. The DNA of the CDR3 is TGTGCCAGCAGTGGTACTTACGAGCAGTACTTC.

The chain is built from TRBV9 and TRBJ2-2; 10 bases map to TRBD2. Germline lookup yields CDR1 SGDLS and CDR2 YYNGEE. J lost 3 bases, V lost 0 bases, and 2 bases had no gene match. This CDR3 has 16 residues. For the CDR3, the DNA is TGTGCCAGCAGCGTAGGACTAGCGGGCGACACCGGGGAGCTGTTTTTT. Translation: CASSVGLAGDTGELFF.

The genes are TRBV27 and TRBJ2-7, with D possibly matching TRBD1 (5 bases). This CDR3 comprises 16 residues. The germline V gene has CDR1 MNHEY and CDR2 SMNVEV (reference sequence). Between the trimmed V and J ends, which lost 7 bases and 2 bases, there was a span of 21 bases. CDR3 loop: CASTTSTRVGTYEQYF. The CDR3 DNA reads TGTGCCAGCACAACCAGCACCAGGGTGGGGACCTACGAGCAGTACTTC.

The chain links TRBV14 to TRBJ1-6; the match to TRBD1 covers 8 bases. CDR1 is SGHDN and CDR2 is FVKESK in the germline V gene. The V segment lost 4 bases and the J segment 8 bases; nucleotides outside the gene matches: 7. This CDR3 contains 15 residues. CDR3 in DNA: TGTGCCAGCAGCCCGACAGGGGTAACCTATTCACCCCTCCACTTT. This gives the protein CASSPTGVTYSPLHF. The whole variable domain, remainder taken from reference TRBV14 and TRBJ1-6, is EAGVTQFPSHSVIEKGQTVTLRCDPISGHDNLYWYRRVMGKEIKFLLHFVKESKQDESGMPNNRFLAERTGGTYSTLKVQPAELEDSGVYFCASSPTGVTYSPLHFGNGTRLTVT.

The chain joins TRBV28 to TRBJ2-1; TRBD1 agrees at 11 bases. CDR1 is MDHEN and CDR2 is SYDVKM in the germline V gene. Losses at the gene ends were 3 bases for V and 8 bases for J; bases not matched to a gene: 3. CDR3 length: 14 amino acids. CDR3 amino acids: CASSLGTGGDEQFF. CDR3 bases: TGTGCCAGCAGTTTGGGGACAGGGGGGGATGAGCAGTTCTTC.

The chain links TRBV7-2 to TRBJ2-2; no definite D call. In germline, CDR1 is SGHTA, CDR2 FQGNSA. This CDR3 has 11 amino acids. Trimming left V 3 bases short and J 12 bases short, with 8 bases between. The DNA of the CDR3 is TGTGCCAGCAGCTTGTTCGCTAAGCTGTTTTTT. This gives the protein CASSLFAKLFF.

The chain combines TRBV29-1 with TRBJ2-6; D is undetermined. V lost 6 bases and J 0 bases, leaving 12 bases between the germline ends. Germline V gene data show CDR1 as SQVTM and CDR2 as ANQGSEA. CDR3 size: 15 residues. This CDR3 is CSVANPYSGANVLTF. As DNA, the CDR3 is TGCAGCGTAGCTAATCCATACTCTGGGGCCAACGTCCTGACTTTC.

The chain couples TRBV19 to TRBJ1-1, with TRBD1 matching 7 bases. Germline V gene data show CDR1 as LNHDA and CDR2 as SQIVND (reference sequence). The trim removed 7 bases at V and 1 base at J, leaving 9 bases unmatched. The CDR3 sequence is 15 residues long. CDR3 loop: CASTPSGGWNTEAFF. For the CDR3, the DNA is TGTGCCAGTACCCCTTCAGGGGGATGGAACACTGAAGCTTTCTTT. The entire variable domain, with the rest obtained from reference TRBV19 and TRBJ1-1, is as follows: DGGITQSPKYLFRKEGQNVTLSCEQNLNHDAMYWYRQDPGQGLRLIYYSQIVNDFQKGDIAEGYSVSREKKESFPLTVTSAQKNPTAFYLCASTPSGGWNTEAFFGQGTRLTVV.

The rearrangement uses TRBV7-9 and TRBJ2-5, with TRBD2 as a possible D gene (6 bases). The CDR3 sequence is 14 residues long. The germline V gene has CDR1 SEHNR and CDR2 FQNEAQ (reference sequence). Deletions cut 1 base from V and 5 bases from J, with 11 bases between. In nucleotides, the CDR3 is TGTGCCAGCAGCTTAGGTTTAGGGAGGGAGACCCAGTACTTC. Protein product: CASSLGLGRETQYF.

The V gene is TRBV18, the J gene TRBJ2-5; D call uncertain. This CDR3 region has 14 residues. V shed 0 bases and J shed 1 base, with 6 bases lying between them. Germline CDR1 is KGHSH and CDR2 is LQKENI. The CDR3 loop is CASSPPGSQETQYF. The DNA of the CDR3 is TGTGCCAGCTCACCACCTGGCAGCCAAGAGACCCAGTACTTC.

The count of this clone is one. In nucleotides, the CDR3 is TGCAGCGTTGAACTAGAGGGGGCCACAGGGTCGACTAGCACAGATACGCAGTATTTT. This encodes CSVELEGATGSTSTDTQYF. The chain couples TRBV29-1 to TRBJ2-3, with 7 bases lining up with TRBD1. The CDR3 is made up of 19 amino acids. CDR1 SQVTM and CDR2 ANQGSEA come from the germline V gene. V dropped 2 bases and J dropped 0; count of bases not matched to a gene: 17.

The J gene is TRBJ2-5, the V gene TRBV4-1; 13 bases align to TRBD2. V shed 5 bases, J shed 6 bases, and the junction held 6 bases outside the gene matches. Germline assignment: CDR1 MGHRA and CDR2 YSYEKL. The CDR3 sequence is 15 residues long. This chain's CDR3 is CASSSGTSGDKTQYF. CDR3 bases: TGCGCCAGCAGCTCCGGGACTAGCGGGGACAAGACCCAGTACTTC.

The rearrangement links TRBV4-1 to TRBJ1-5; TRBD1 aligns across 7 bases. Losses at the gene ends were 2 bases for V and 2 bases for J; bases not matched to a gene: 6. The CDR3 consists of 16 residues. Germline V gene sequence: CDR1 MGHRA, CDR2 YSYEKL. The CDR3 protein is CASSQQTGTGNQPQHF. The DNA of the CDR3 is TGCGCCAGCAGCCAACAGACCGGGACAGGCAATCAGCCCCAGCATTTT.

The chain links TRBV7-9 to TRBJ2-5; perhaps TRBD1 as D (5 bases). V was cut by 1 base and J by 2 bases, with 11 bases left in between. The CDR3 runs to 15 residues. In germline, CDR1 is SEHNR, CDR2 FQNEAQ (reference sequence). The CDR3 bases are TGTGCCAGCAGCTTAGTGGGGCAGTCACAAGAGACCCAGTACTTC. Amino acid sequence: CASSLVGQSQETQYF.

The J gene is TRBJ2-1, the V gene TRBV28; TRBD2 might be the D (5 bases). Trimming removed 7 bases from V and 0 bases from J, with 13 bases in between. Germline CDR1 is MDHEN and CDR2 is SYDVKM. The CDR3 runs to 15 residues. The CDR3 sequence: CASTGVRSSYNEQFF. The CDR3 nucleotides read TGTGCCAGCACCGGGGTCAGAAGCTCCTACAATGAGCAGTTCTTC. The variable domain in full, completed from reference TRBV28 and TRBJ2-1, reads DVKVTQSSRYLVKRTGEKVFLECVQDMDHENMFWYRQDPGLGLRLIYFSYDVKMKEKGDIPEGYSVSREKKERFSLILESASTNQTSMYLCASTGVRSSYNEQFFGPGTRLTVL.